This TCR beta chain comes out of a study of neurological immune-mediated disorders. The healthy controls volunteered at a blood bank in Maryland, USA. This clonotype appeared once. What it binds is unknown. Study observations and caveats: The absence of any CDR3 amino acid sequence shared by expanded clones across subjects suggests that repertoires were private in all groups.

V was pared by 3 bases and J by 1 base, with 3 bases of the junction left unmatched. Looked up from germline, CDR1 is SGHRS and CDR2 is YFSETQ. The CDR3 has 14 residues. With 10-nucleotide random UMIs, 5'RACE was used to make the cDNA. TCRdb re-called the 5' RACE reads with MiXCR, one entry per CDR3 protein. The sample has tens of thousands of distinct CDR3 sequences; 9% to 12% are singletons. The sample consisted of PBMCs. The TCR was taken from a man aged 40-55 years in good health. The V call is TRBV5-1, the J call TRBJ2-5; 7 nucleotides align to TRBD1. The CDR3 spells CASSWDRVQETQYF. The CDR3 coding sequence is TGCGCCAGCAGCTGGGACAGAGTCCAAGAGACCCAGTACTTC.